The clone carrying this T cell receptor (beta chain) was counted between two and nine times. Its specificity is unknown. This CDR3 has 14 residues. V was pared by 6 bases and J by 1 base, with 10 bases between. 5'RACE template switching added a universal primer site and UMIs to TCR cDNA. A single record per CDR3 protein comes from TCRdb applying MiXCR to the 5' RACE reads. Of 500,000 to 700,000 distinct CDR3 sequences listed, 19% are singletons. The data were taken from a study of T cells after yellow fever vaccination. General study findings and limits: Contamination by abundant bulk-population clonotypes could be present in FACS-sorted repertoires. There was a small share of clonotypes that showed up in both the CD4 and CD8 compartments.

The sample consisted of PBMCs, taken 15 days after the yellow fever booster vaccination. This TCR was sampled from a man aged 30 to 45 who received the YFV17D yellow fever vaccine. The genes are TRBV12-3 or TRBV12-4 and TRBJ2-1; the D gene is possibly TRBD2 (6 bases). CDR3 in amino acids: CASREDYSYNEQFF. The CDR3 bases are TGTGCCAGCAGGGAGGACTATTCCTACAATGAGCAGTTCTTC.